The sequence of this T cell receptor beta chain was determined in a study of cytomegalovirus exposure and HLA in healthy donors. This CDR3 has 15 residues. CDR1 and CDR2 from the germline V gene are LNHDA and SQIVND (reference sequence). Trimming at V came to 4 bases and at J to 5 bases, leaving 3 bases not matched to a gene. PCR amplification relied on 60 Vbeta primers (plus 13 Jbeta primers). TCRdb's copy holds only in-frame clones and misses some; the assay was immunoSEQ multiplex PCR. The sample consists of tens of thousands of clones, around 80% of them appearing once. Donors had nominal health at sampling but likely had unrecorded immune exposures. This clone was picked up a small number of times.

V gene TRBV19 combines with J gene TRBJ2-3; 13 bases are a match to TRBD2. The sequence was collected from a male donor in good health and CMV-seropositive. The sequenced material came from PBMCs. CDR3 coding DNA: TGTGCCAGTAGTAGGACTAGCGGGAGCTTAGATACGCAGTATTTT. Translated, it gives CASSRTSGSLDTQYF.